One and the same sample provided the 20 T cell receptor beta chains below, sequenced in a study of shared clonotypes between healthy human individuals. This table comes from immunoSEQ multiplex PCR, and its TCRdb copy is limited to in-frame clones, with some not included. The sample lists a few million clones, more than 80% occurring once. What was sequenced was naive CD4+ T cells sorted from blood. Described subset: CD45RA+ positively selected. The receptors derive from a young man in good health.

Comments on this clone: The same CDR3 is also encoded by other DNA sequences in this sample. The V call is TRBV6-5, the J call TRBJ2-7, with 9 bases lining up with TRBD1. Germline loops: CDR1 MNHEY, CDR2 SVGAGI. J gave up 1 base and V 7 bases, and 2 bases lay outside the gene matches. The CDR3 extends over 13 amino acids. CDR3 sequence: CASTGTGSYEQYF. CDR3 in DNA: TGTGCCAGCACCGGGACAGGGTCCTACGAGCAGTACTTC.

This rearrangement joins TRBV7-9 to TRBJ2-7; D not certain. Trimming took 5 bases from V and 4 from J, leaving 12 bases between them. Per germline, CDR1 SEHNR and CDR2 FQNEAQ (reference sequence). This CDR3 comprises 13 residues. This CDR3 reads CASSQTRGYEQYF. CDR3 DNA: TGTGCCAGCAGCCAAACAAGAGGATACGAGCAGTACTTC.

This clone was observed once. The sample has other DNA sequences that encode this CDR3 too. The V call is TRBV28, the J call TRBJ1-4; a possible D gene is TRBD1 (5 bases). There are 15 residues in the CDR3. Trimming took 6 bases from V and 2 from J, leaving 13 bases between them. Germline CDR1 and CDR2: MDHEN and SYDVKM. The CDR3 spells CASSPGGRTNEKLFF. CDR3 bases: TGTGCCAGCAGCCCGGGGGGGAGGACTAATGAAAAACTGTTTTTT. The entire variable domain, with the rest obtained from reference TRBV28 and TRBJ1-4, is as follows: DVKVTQSSRYLVKRTGEKVFLECVQDMDHENMFWYRQDPGLGLRLIYFSYDVKMKEKGDIPEGYSVSREKKERFSLILESASTNQTSMYLCASSPGGRTNEKLFFGSGTQLSVL.

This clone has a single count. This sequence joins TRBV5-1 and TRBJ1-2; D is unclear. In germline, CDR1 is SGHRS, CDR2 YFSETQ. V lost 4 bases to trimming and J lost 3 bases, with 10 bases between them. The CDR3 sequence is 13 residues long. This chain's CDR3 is CASSEASDYGYTF. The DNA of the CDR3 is TGCGCCAGCAGCGAAGCTTCGGACTATGGCTACACCTTC.

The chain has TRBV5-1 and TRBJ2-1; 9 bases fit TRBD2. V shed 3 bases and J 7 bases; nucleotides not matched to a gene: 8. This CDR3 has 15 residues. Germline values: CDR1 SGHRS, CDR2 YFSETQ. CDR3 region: CASSSISGGLNEQFF. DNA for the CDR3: TGCGCCAGCAGCTCGATCAGCGGGGGGTTGAATGAGCAGTTCTTC. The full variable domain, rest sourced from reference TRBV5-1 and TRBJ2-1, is KAGVTQTPRYLIKTRGQQVTLSCSPISGHRSVSWYQQTPGQGLQFLFEYFSETQRNKGNFPGRFSGRQFSNSRSEMNVSTLELGDSALYLCASSSISGGLNEQFFGPGTRLTVL.

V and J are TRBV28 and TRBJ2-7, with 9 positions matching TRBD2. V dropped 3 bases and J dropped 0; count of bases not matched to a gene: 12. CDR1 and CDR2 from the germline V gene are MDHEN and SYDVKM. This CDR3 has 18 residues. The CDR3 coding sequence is TGTGCCAGCAGTTTCTTAATTCAACTAGCGGGTAGCTCCTACGAGCAGTACTTC. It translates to CASSFLIQLAGSSYEQYF.

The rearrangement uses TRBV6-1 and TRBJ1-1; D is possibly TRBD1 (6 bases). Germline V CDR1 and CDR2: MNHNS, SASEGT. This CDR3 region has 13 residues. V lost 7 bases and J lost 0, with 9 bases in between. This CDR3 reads CASIGQMNTEAFF. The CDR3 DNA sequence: TGTGCCAGCATCGGACAGATGAACACTGAAGCTTTCTTT.

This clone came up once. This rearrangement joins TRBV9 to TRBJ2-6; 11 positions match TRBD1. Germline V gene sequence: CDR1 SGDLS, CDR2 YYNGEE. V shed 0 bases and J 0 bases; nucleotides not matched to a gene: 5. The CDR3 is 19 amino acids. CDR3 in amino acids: CASSVATGQGDSGANVLTF. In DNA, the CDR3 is TGTGCCAGCAGCGTAGCTACGGGACAGGGGGACTCTGGGGCCAACGTCCTGACTTTC.

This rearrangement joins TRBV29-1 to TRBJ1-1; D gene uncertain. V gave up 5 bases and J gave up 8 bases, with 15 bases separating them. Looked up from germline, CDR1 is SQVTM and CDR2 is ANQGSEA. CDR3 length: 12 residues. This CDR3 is CSVIHSGREAFF. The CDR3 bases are TGCAGCGTTATCCATTCCGGCAGGGAAGCTTTCTTT.

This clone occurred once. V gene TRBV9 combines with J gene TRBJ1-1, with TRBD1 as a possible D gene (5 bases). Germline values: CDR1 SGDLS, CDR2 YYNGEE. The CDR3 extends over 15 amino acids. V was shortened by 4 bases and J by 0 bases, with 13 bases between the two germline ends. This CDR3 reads CASSPGRLMNTEAFF. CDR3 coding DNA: TGTGCCAGCAGCCCGGGACGTCTAATGAACACTGAAGCTTTCTTT.

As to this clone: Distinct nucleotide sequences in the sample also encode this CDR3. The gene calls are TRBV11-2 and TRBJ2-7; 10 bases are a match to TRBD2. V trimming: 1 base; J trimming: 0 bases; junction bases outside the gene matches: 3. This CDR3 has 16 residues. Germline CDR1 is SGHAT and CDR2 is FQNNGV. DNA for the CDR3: TGTGCCAGCAGCTTAGTTTCTAGCGGGAGCTCCTACGAGCAGTACTTC. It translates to CASSLVSSGSSYEQYF.

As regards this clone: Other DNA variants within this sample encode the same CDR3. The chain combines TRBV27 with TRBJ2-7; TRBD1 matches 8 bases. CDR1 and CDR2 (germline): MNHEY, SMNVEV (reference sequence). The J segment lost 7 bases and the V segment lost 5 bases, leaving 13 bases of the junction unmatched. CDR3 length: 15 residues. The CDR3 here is CASSPYRDRGYEQYF. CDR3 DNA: TGTGCCAGCAGTCCCTACCGAGACAGGGGTTATGAGCAGTACTTC.

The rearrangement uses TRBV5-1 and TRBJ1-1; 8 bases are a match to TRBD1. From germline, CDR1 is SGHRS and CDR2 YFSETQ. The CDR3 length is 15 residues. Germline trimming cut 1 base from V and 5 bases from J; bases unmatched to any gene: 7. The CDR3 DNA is TGCGCCAGCAGCTTGAGTCGCGGACAGGGTACTGAAGCTTTCTTT. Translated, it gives CASSLSRGQGTEAFF.

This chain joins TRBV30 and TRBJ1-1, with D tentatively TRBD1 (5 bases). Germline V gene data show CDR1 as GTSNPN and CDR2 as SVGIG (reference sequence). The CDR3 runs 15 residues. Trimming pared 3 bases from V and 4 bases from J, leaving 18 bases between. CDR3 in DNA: TGTGCCTGGAGCCCATCGGGACGGACGGGCACTGAAGCTTTCTTT. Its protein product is CAWSPSGRTGTEAFF.

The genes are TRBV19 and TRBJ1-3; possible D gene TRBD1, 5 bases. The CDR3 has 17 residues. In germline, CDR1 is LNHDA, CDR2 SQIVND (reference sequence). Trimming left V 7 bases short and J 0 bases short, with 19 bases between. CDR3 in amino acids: CASTPGWARLSGNTIYF. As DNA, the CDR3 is TGTGCCAGTACCCCAGGGTGGGCCCGCCTCTCTGGAAACACCATATATTTT.

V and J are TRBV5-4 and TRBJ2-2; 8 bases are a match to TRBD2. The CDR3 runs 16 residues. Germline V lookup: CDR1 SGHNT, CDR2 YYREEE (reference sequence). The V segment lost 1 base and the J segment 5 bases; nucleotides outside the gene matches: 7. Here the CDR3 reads CASSLSAASGTGELFF. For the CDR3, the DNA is TGTGCCAGCAGCTTGAGTGCGGCTAGCGGGACCGGGGAGCTGTTTTTT. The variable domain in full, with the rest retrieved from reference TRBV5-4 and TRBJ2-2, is ETGVTQSPTHLIKTRGQQVTLRCSSQSGHNTVSWYQQALGQGPQFIFQYYREEENGRGNFPPRFSGLQFPNYSSELNVNALELDDSALYLCASSLSAASGTGELFFGEGSRLTVL.

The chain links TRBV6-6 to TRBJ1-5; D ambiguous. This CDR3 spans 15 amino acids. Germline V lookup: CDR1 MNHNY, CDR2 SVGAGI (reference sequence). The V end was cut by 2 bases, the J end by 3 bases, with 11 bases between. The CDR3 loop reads CASSYLGANNQPQHF. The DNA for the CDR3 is TGTGCCAGCAGTTACCTGGGAGCAAACAATCAGCCCCAGCATTTT.

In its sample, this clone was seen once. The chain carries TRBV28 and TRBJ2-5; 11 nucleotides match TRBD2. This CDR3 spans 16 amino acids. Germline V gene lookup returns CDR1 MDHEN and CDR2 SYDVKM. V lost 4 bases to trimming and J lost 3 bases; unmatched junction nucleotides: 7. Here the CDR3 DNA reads TGTGCCAGCAGTTCCCTGGGACTAGCGGAGGAAGAGACCCAGTACTTC. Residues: CASSSLGLAEEETQYF.

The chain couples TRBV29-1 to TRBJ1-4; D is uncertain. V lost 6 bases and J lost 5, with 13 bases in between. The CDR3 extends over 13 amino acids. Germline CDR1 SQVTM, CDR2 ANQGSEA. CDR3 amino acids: CSVALGLNEKLFF. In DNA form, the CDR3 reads TGCAGCGTCGCCCTGGGCCTAAATGAAAAACTGTTTTTT.

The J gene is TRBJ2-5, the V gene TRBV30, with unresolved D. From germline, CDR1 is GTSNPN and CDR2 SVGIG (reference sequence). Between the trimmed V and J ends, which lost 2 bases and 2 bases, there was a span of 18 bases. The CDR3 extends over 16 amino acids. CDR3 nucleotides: TGTGCCTGGAGTTCCGCCCCCATAAAAACTCAAGAGACCCAGTACTTC. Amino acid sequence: CAWSSAPIKTQETQYF.